A selection of T cell receptor beta chains follows, all from one sample in a study of PD-1 blockade in classical Hodgkin lymphoma. Repertoires were generated with immunoSEQ multiplex PCR, while TCRdb's copy carries only in-frame clones and drops some. The sample includes more than 70,000 clones, around nine tenths of them seen just once. This material consisted of peripheral blood mononuclear cells (PBMCs), taken before the second cycle of nivolumab. The receptors derive from a human donor with classical Hodgkin lymphoma. Each CDR3 is given with its conserved first and last residue. A D gene is named only where the DNA matches it firmly. The size of a clone is reported for some rows only, either as once, few or many, or as a class for expanded clones.

CDR3nt | CDR3aa | j_gene | abundance | v_gene | d_gene
TGTGCCAGCAGCCAGAGGGCGGGACAGCCCTATGGCTACACCTTC | CASSQRAGQPYGYTF | TRBJ1-2 | few | TRBV4-2 | TRBD1
TGTGCCAGCAGCGTCTACGGCATTGGAGTCGGTGGCTACACCTTC | CASSVYGIGVGGYTF | TRBJ1-2 | - | TRBV9 | -
TGTGCCAGCAGCGCCCTGGGACACGGAATGGAGACCCAGTACTTC | CASSALGHGMETQYF | TRBJ2-5 | - | TRBV2 | -
TGTGCCAGCAGTAGTCGGGGACTAGCGGATTCTCGTACGCAGTATTTT | CASSSRGLADSRTQYF | TRBJ2-3 | - | TRBV28 | TRBD2
TGTGCCAGCAGTCCCCGACAGAGGCGCCCGGAGACCCAGTACTTC | CASSPRQRRPETQYF | TRBJ2-5 | - | TRBV27 | -
TGTGCCAGCAGAGTCGCGGGACACCCTGCCTACGAGCAGTACTTC | CASRVAGHPAYEQYF | TRBJ2-7 | - | TRBV27 | -
TGTGCCAGCAGCTCCGGGACTAGCGGCTACAATGAGCAGTTCTTC | CASSSGTSGYNEQFF | TRBJ2-1 | - | TRBV6-4 | TRBD2
TGCGCCAGCAGTTTAAAGGGACAGGGAGGGACCGGGGAGCTGTTTTTT | CASSLKGQGGTGELFF | TRBJ2-2 | - | TRBV4-1 | TRBD1
TGTGCCAGCAGCCAGGGACTAGCGGGAGGAGGTGGGATATACGAGCAGTACTTC | CASSQGLAGGGGIYEQYF | TRBJ2-7 | - | TRBV4-2 | TRBD2
TGTGCCAGCAGTTCCCCTACAAGCTACAGGGACACCGGGGAGCTGTTTTTT | CASSSPTSYRDTGELFF | TRBJ2-2 | - | TRBV28 | -
TGCGCCAGCAGCCAAGGGCGGGACGGCGGCACAGATACGCAGTATTTT | CASSQGRDGGTDTQYF | TRBJ2-3 | - | TRBV4-1 | -
TGTGCCCGGAGTGCCCCCAACCCCCCATATCGCTACACCTTC | CARSAPNPPYRYTF | TRBJ1-2 | once | TRBV30 | -
TGCAGCGTTGACCCCGGCAGGGGCATGAACACTGAAGCTTTCTTT | CSVDPGRGMNTEAFF | TRBJ1-1 | - | TRBV29-1 | -
TGTGCCAGCAGTCCCCGGATAAAAAGGATTTCGAACACTGAAGCTTTCTTT | CASSPRIKRISNTEAFF | TRBJ1-1 | - | TRBV27 | -
TGCGCCAGCCGCTCTGGAAACACCATATATTTT | CASRSGNTIYF | TRBJ1-3 | - | TRBV10-1 | -
TGTGCCAGCAGACGTACAGATACGCAGTATTTT | CASRRTDTQYF | TRBJ2-3 | - | TRBV28 | -
TGTGCCAGCAGCCGGACAGGAGGGGTCTATGGCTACACCTTC | CASSRTGGVYGYTF | TRBJ1-2 | - | TRBV6-1 | TRBD1
TGTGCCAGCAGTCCGGGACAGGGCTTCTCAGATACGCAGTATTTT | CASSPGQGFSDTQYF | TRBJ2-3 | - | TRBV5-4 | TRBD1
TGTGCCAGCAGCTGGGGGTCCAGCACAGATACGCAGTATTTT | CASSWGSSTDTQYF | TRBJ2-3 | - | TRBV14 | -
TGTGCCAGCAGCCACGGACTAGCGGGAGTTGAGACCCAGTACTTC | CASSHGLAGVETQYF | TRBJ2-5 | - | TRBV28 | TRBD2
TGTGCCAGCAGTGAAGCGCTTACGGGGACCGGGGAGCTGTTTTTT | CASSEALTGTGELFF | TRBJ2-2 | - | TRBV2 | -
TGTGCCTCAAGGGGAGGCGGGATGACTCAGCAGTTCTTC | CASRGGGMTQQFF | TRBJ2-1 | - | TRBV7-2 | -
TGTGCCAGCAGCTCGCCCTGGACAGCGAACACCGGGGAGCTGTTTTTT | CASSSPWTANTGELFF | TRBJ2-2 | - | TRBV7-9 | -
TGTGCCAGCAGCTGGGACAGAAGCAATCAGCCCCAGCATTTT | CASSWDRSNQPQHF | TRBJ1-5 | - | TRBV6-6 | TRBD1
TGTGCCAGCAGGGGGGGTAATGAAAAACTGTTTTTT | CASRGGNEKLFF | TRBJ1-4 | - | TRBV6-5 | -
TGTGCCAGCAGTGAAAGGGGTGGCAACTATGGCTACACCTTC | CASSERGGNYGYTF | TRBJ1-2 | - | TRBV6-1 | -
TGTGCCAGCAGCTTAGTGGGACAGGGAGACTCTGGAAACACCATATATTTT | CASSLVGQGDSGNTIYF | TRBJ1-3 | - | TRBV7-8 | TRBD1
TGTGCCAGCAGCTTAATTACCCGGAAATCTTCCTACAATGAGCAGTTCTTC | CASSLITRKSSYNEQFF | TRBJ2-1 | - | TRBV11-2 | -
TGTGCCAGCAGCAGCCCGAGGGGCACGCAGTATTTT | CASSSPRGTQYF | TRBJ2-3 | - | TRBV7-9 | -
TGTGCCAGCAGACCTCGGGGACTAGCGGGAGAGACCCAGTACTTC | CASRPRGLAGETQYF | TRBJ2-5 | - | TRBV28 | TRBD2
TGCGCCAGCAGTTATGGTGGCAATGAGCAGTTCTTC | CASSYGGNEQFF | TRBJ2-1 | - | TRBV5-1 | -
TGTGCCACCAGCAGAACTCGACAGGGAGGTTACACCTTC | CATSRTRQGGYTF | TRBJ1-2 | - | TRBV15 | TRBD1
TGCGCCAGCAGCTTAGCCGGGTCCTCCGAAGCTTTCTTT | CASSLAGSSEAFF | TRBJ1-1 | medium-sized | TRBV5-1 | -
TGTGCCACCCCACCCCGCACCTCCTATGGCTACACCTTC | CATPPRTSYGYTF | TRBJ1-2 | - | TRBV28 | -
TGTGCCAGCAGCTTGGACTCCCTCTTTAGCGGGGGGGTACGCGAGCAGTACTTC | CASSLDSLFSGGVREQYF | TRBJ2-7 | - | TRBV5-6 | TRBD2
TGTGCCAGCAGCGGAGGCCACAGGGCACCCAACTATGGCTACACCTTC | CASSGGHRAPNYGYTF | TRBJ1-2 | - | TRBV9 | -
TGTGCCAGTATAACAAAGGTGGGGGTGAATGGCTACACCTTC | CASITKVGVNGYTF | TRBJ1-2 | - | TRBV19 | -
TGTGCCAGTACTGGTGGGGGCTACTACGAGCAGTACTTC | CASTGGGYYEQYF | TRBJ2-7 | - | TRBV19 | -
TGTGCCAGCAGCTTACTAGCGGGAGTGCCCCCGAACACCGGGGAGCTGTTTTTT | CASSLLAGVPPNTGELFF | TRBJ2-2 | once | TRBV7-9 | TRBD2
TGTGCCAGCAGTGAACTAGCGGGAGCTTGGAGTGAGCAGTTCTTC | CASSELAGAWSEQFF | TRBJ2-1 | - | TRBV6-1 | TRBD2
TGTGCCAGCAGCTTAGATCATACATCGAGACAGGGGGGCACTGAAGCTTTCTTT | CASSLDHTSRQGGTEAFF | TRBJ1-1 | - | TRBV11-2 | TRBD1
TGTGCCAGCAAGAGCTCCTACAATGAGCAGTTCTTC | CASKSSYNEQFF | TRBJ2-1 | - | TRBV28 | -
TGTGCCAGTAGTATAATGCCTCTAGCGGGGTTGGGGACCATTCAGTACTTC | CASSIMPLAGLGTIQYF | TRBJ2-4 | - | TRBV19 | TRBD2
TGTGCCAGCAGTTTACCGCGACTAGCGAAGAACACCGGGGAGCTGTTTTTT | CASSLPRLAKNTGELFF | TRBJ2-2 | - | TRBV28 | TRBD2
TGTGCCAGCAGCGTTAGCGGGAGGGCCGGCGAGCAGTACTTC | CASSVSGRAGEQYF | TRBJ2-7 | - | TRBV9 | TRBD2
TGTGCCAGCAGCCGTATGGGACAGTACTCTGGAAACACCATATATTTT | CASSRMGQYSGNTIYF | TRBJ1-3 | - | TRBV7-8 | TRBD1
TGTGCCAGCAGCTTAGTGTGGGGGACAGTCCAAGAGACCCAGTACTTC | CASSLVWGTVQETQYF | TRBJ2-5 | - | TRBV7-2 | TRBD1
TGCGCCAGCAGCTTGACTAGCGGACCCTACGAGCAGTACTTC | CASSLTSGPYEQYF | TRBJ2-7 | - | TRBV5-1 | TRBD2
TGTGCCAGCAGCGCCGGGACAGGATCCTACAATGAGCAGTTCTTC | CASSAGTGSYNEQFF | TRBJ2-1 | - | TRBV9 | TRBD1
TGCGCCAGCAGCTTGGCCGCCGGCGGCTCTGGGGCCAACGTCCTGACTTTC | CASSLAAGGSGANVLTF | TRBJ2-6 | - | TRBV5-1 | -
TGTGCCAGCAGTCATAAAAGTGGGATGACGGGCAATGAGCAGTTCTTC | CASSHKSGMTGNEQFF | TRBJ2-1 | - | TRBV27 | -
TGTGCCAGCAATAAACCGGGACAGAGCTCCTACGAGCAGTACTTC | CASNKPGQSSYEQYF | TRBJ2-7 | - | TRBV6-6 | TRBD1